This TCR beta chain emerged from a study of blood T cell repertoires in COVID-19. This CDR3 comprises 14 residues. CDR1 is SGHRS and CDR2 is YFSETQ in the germline V gene. Trimming removed 0 bases at V and 4 bases at J, with 9 bases between. Using immunoSEQ multiplex PCR, the repertoire was profiled, and TCRdb retains in-frame clones only, with some absent. Of around 340,000 clones in the sample, around four fifths were seen once. The rearrangement joins TRBV5-1 to TRBJ2-3; D is ambiguous. This TCR was sampled from a man between 25 and 39 years old with active or convalescent COVID-19. Material: peripheral blood. For the CDR3, the DNA is TGCGCCAGCAGCTTGGATCCCAGTTCAGATACGCAGTATTTT. Its translation: CASSLDPSSDTQYF.